This T cell receptor beta chain was captured in a study of Ad26.COV2.S vaccination and SARS-CoV-2 variants. Libraries were prepared by immunoSEQ multiplex PCR; TCRdb keeps only in-frame clonotypes and omits some of them. Of about 420,000 clones listed, roughly 90% are singletons. Treatment noted: approximately 18 received Ad26.COV2.S at low or high dose, single or two shots; 5 received placebo; per-sample allocation not given. Specimens were obtained on day 63 following the first vaccine or placebo injection. Germline-derived CDR1 and CDR2 are SGDLS and YYNGEE. The length of the CDR3 is 14 residues. V lost 4 bases, J lost 4 bases, and 12 bases lay in between.

This sequence originates from a person between 18 and 65 years old who received the Ad26.COV2.S COVID-19 vaccine or a placebo. The chain employs TRBV9 and TRBJ1-5; D possibly corresponds to TRBD1 (6 bases). This specimen was peripheral blood, taken in a trial of Ad26.COV2.S vaccine versus placebo. CDR3 nucleotides: TGTGCCAGCAGCCTGACAGGAAAAAATCAGCCCCAGCATTTT. Residues: CASSLTGKNQPQHF.